What follows are 18 T cell receptor beta chains derived from one specimen sequenced in a study of shared clonotypes between healthy human individuals. Sequenced by immunoSEQ multiplex PCR; TCRdb stores in-frame clones only, minus some. Of some 800,000 clones in the sample, approximately 92% were seen once. The naive CD8 subset, CD45RO-negative cells positively selected for CCR7, excluded terminally differentiated effector memory CD45RA+ cells. The sequencing sample was made of naive CD8+ T cells sorted from blood. The receptors here all came from a young man in good health.

The gene calls are TRBV5-1 and TRBJ1-4, with a possible D match to TRBD1 (5 bases). Germline assignment: CDR1 SGHRS and CDR2 YFSETQ. The CDR3 is made up of 14 amino acids. V lost 0 bases to trimming and J lost 2 bases, with 5 bases between them. The CDR3 spells CASSLEGTNEKLFF. CDR3 DNA sequence: TGCGCCAGCAGCTTGGAGGGGACTAATGAAAAACTGTTTTTT.

The chain has TRBV28 and TRBJ2-5; TRBD2 matches 7 bases. The trim removed 6 bases at V and 4 bases at J, leaving 8 bases unmatched. The CDR3 sequence is 14 residues long. Germline V gene sequence: CDR1 MDHEN, CDR2 SYDVKM. DNA of the CDR3: TGTGCCAGCAGCCGGGGGTCGGGAGGAGAGACCCAGTACTTC. Its translation: CASSRGSGGETQYF.

The chain recombines TRBV13 with TRBJ1-3; D uncertain. Germline V CDR1 and CDR2: PRHDT, FYEKMQ (reference sequence). There are 15 residues in the CDR3. V was clipped by 3 bases and J by 2 bases, with 11 bases between them. The CDR3 coding sequence is TGTGCCAGCAGCTTTGGGCAGTATACTGGAAACACCATATATTTT. Its protein is CASSFGQYTGNTIYF.

The V call is TRBV7-2, the J call TRBJ2-7; D is uncertain. The germline V gene encodes CDR1 SGHTA and CDR2 FQGNSA. The CDR3 sequence is 15 residues long. V was pared by 2 bases and J by 3 bases, with 14 bases between. The CDR3 bases are TGTGCCAGCAGCTTATTCTCCCGGAGTGGCTACGAGCAGTACTTC. This sequence encodes CASSLFSRSGYEQYF.

The chain uses TRBV7-2 and TRBJ2-3, with 10 bases aligning to TRBD2. CDR1 is SGHTA and CDR2 is FQGNSA in the germline V gene. The CDR3 has 16 residues. V shed 4 bases and J 6 bases; nucleotides not matched to a gene: 10. CDR3 DNA: TGTGCCAGCAGCTCCCAACTAGCGGGGATCGTCGATACGCAGTATTTT. It is translated as CASSSQLAGIVDTQYF.

This chain connects TRBV7-9 to TRBJ2-3; 8 bases match TRBD2. J lost 2 bases, V lost 1 base, and 5 bases had no gene match. The CDR3 runs to 16 residues. Germline V gene data show CDR1 as SEHNR and CDR2 as FQNEAQ (reference sequence). The CDR3 is CASSLDGRALTDTQYF. The CDR3 DNA follows: TGTGCCAGCAGCTTAGACGGGAGGGCCCTCACAGATACGCAGTATTTT.

The genes are TRBV13 and TRBJ1-1, with 8 bases fitting TRBD1. After removal of 4 bases from V and 5 bases from J, the junction contained 6 bases not matched to a gene. Germline V lookup: CDR1 PRHDT, CDR2 FYEKMQ (reference sequence). The CDR3 length is 14 residues. DNA for the CDR3: TGTGCCAGCAGCTCTCAGGGGGCAAGGACTGAAGCTTTCTTT. This sequence encodes CASSSQGARTEAFF.

The J gene is TRBJ1-1, the V gene TRBV9; 9 bases are a match to TRBD1. CDR3 length: 15 amino acids. The germline V gene encodes CDR1 SGDLS and CDR2 YYNGEE. After removal of 2 bases from V and 1 base from J, the junction contained 3 bases not matched to a gene. The CDR3 DNA reads TGTGCCAGCAGCGTGGGACAGGGATGGAACACTGAAGCTTTCTTT. It specifies CASSVGQGWNTEAFF.

The chain couples TRBV7-9 to TRBJ2-3; TRBD2 might be the D (6 bases). V lost 4 bases and J 6 bases, leaving 20 bases between the germline ends. The germline V gene encodes CDR1 SEHNR and CDR2 FQNEAQ (reference sequence). The CDR3 is 16 residues long. The CDR3 here is CASSSRPAGDPDTQYF. CDR3 bases: TGTGCCAGCAGCTCCCGGCCAGCGGGTGACCCGGATACGCAGTATTTT.

The chain joins TRBV19 to TRBJ1-5, with 10 bases fitting TRBD1. CDR1 and CDR2 (germline): LNHDA, SQIVND (reference sequence). This CDR3 has 19 residues. V was pared by 6 bases and J by 0 bases, with 14 bases of the junction left unmatched. The CDR3 DNA sequence: TGTGCCAGTAGGCGGGACAGGGGACTTATAGAGGATAGCAATCAGCCCCAGCATTTT. Residues: CASRRDRGLIEDSNQPQHF.

The V call is TRBV9, the J call TRBJ1-1, with D possibly TRBD1 on 5 matching bases. CDR3 length equals 18 residues. The germline CDR1 and CDR2 sequences are SGDLS and YYNGEE. The V and J ends lost 3 bases and 0 bases respectively, with 21 bases between them. The CDR3 reads CASSDSRRSGSMNTEAFF. CDR3 nucleotides: TGTGCCAGCAGCGATTCGAGAAGGTCAGGGTCAATGAACACTGAAGCTTTCTTT.

This clone was counted a few times. This chain links TRBV19 with TRBJ2-7, with 7 bases aligning to TRBD1. Per germline, CDR1 LNHDA and CDR2 SQIVND (reference sequence). The V and J ends lost 3 bases and 11 bases, in that order; junction bases with no gene match: 7. The CDR3 is made up of 12 amino acids. Here the CDR3 reads CASSMTTGEKYF. CDR3 nucleotide sequence: TGTGCCAGTAGTATGACAACAGGGGAGAAGTACTTC. The full variable domain, in which reference TRBV19 and TRBJ2-7 provide the parts outside the CDR3, is DGGITQSPKYLFRKEGQNVTLSCEQNLNHDAMYWYRQDPGQGLRLIYYSQIVNDFQKGDIAEGYSVSREKKESFPLTVTSAQKNPTAFYLCASSMTTGEKYFGPGTRLTVT.

The gene calls are TRBV7-9 and TRBJ1-5; D might be TRBD1 (5 bases). Trimming took 2 bases from V and 5 from J, leaving 10 bases between them. Germline loops: CDR1 SEHNR, CDR2 FQNEAQ (reference sequence). This CDR3 spans 14 amino acids. CDR3: CASSLPGLDQPQHF. The DNA for the CDR3 is TGTGCCAGCAGCTTACCAGGGTTGGATCAGCCCCAGCATTTT. The full variable domain, its missing parts supplied by reference TRBV7-9 and TRBJ1-5, is DTGVSQNPRHKITKRGQNVTFRCDPISEHNRLYWYRQTLGQGPEFLTYFQNEAQLEKSRLLSDRFSAERPKGSFSTLEIQRTEQGDSAMYLCASSLPGLDQPQHFGDGTRLSIL.

Points on this clone: The junction departs from the called germline gene at one end, perhaps through a read error. The V call is TRBV28, the J call TRBJ2-7; 13 positions match TRBD2. CDR1 and CDR2 from the germline V gene are MDHEN and SYDVKM. This CDR3 has 15 amino acids. CDR3: CASTTSRTSGSLGHF. CDR3 nucleotide sequence: TGTGCCAGCACCACGTCCCGGACTAGCGGGAGTTTGGGCCACTTC.

This sequence joins TRBV2 and TRBJ1-5; 10 nucleotides align to TRBD1. The CDR3 extends over 14 amino acids. The J segment lost 11 bases and the V segment lost 6 bases, leaving 10 bases of the junction unmatched. Germline V gene sequence: CDR1 SNHLY, CDR2 FYNNEI. The CDR3 region is CASSDDRGLGAQHF. CDR3 nucleotides: TGTGCCAGCAGCGATGACAGGGGGCTAGGGGCCCAGCATTTT.

CDR3 sequence reads: CASSPREGTYNEQFF. CDR3 coding DNA: TGTGCCAGCAGCCCGCGGGAGGGGACGTACAATGAGCAGTTCTTC. The rearrangement links TRBV6-6 to TRBJ2-1, with TRBD2 identical over 9 bases. Germline CDR1 MNHNY, CDR2 SVGAGI (reference sequence). This CDR3 has 15 residues. With V trimmed by 6 bases and J by 4 bases, 7 bases remained unmatched.

This clone was recorded a few times. The J gene is TRBJ2-6, the V gene TRBV27, with a weak D call TRBD2 (7 bases). V lost 8 bases, J lost 0 bases, and 11 bases lay in between. The CDR3 is 15 amino acids. Germline V gene lookup returns CDR1 MNHEY and CDR2 SMNVEV (reference sequence). DNA for the CDR3: TGTGCCAGCTGTCGGGGGGCCTCTGGGGCCAACGTCCTGACTTTC. Amino acids: CASCRGASGANVLTF.

This chain joins TRBV6-1 and TRBJ2-7; D may be TRBD2 (6 bases). The CDR3 is 15 residues long. CDR1 and CDR2 (germline): MNHNS, SASEGT. V was trimmed by 2 bases and J by 6 bases, leaving 17 bases between them. In DNA, the CDR3 is TGTGCCAGCAGTGAAAATGTAGGGAGGAAGGGCGAGCAGTACTTC. Translation: CASSENVGRKGEQYF.